This T cell receptor (beta chain) was retrieved from a study of post-analysis software for immune sequencing data (dated by TCRdb to between 2015 and 2017). Notes on the research overall: Relapsing-remitting, secondary progressive and progressive-relapsing multiple sclerosis were recorded as disease courses, and subtype annotation was lacking for some patients. Patient repertoires were compared against roughly 10 previously published healthy control repertoires from donors aged 6 to 25 years. A subset of samples was prepared in parallel using single-end sample barcoding, then pooled and co-amplified after Illumina adapter ligation.

Turning to this clonotype: It lacks a known antigen. Base qualities were left out, and no much larger clone turns up one base away.

TCR beta repertoires were profiled from peripheral blood of roughly 13 young patients with multiple sclerosis to demonstrate the VDJtools post-analysis software. The multiple sclerosis patients were children and adolescents between roughly 6 and 16 years of age. Library preparation used PCR. For sequencing, an Illumina HiSeq 2500 was employed. Unique molecular identifiers were incorporated into TCR beta cDNA libraries to reduce PCR and sequencing biases. Per 1 to 10 million input T cells, approximately 500,000 cDNA molecules were obtained, such that each molecule approximated one T cell. Patient libraries were prepared and sequenced with the same protocol used for the earlier healthy control dataset. Within a given batch, samples were prepared together, multiplexed and sequenced on the same HiSeq lane. In the paper's pipeline: Raw barcoded reads were processed with MIGEC, discarding single-read molecular identifier groups before consensus assembly and CDR3 extraction. Clonotype tables were post-analysed with VDJtools, normalizing diversity by down-sampling all datasets to the smallest sample size. In repertoire overlap clustering, CDR3 amino acid sequences, but not nucleotide sequences, were matched to correct batch-related cross-sample contamination. TCRdb trimmed the raw reads at Q25, called clones with MiXCR and kept productive beta chains. Rows matching on CDR3 protein sequence are summarized as one entry with the most common DNA and genes. For this entry, the V and J calls and clone size follow TCRdb and not the study's own pipeline. Recorded for this sample are more than 500,000 distinct CDR3 sequences; roughly 34% of them occurred a single time. The ten largest account for approximately 6% of the sample.

Beyond this particular receptor, the publication reports: The multiple sclerosis patient group was slightly younger than the control group. Compared with controls, multiple sclerosis patients had significantly lower normalized Chao1 diversity, a finding suggesting substantial peripheral T-cell clonal expansion. Direct clustering with F measure showed strong co-clustering of samples prepared in the same batch, prompting a batch-effect correction.

Sequenced: blood. The receptor comes from a girl aged 2-17 years with multiple sclerosis.

The CDR3 reads CSAISGGAYEQYF. The nucleotide sequence reads TGCAGTGCTATCAGCGGGGGAGCCTACGAGCAGTACTTC. The receptor chain draws on TRBV20-1 and TRBJ2-7; TRBD2 lines up with 8 middle nucleotides. Trimming leaves V shorter by 4 bases and J shorter by 2 bases, with the junction holding 4 bases beyond the gene matches. Spanning cysteine to phenylalanine, the CDR3 consists of 13 amino acids. The sequence is cut down to CDR3 DNA, 39 bases in frame from base 1. CDR1 DFQATT and CDR2 SNEGSKA were looked up in the germline V gene (reference sequence).